This is a list of T cell receptor beta chains from one sample in a study of PD-L1 blockade in urothelial cancer. Sequencing used immunoSEQ multiplex PCR; TCRdb keeps in-frame clones, though not all of them. The table records some 60,000 clones, roughly 86% of them present only once. This sample comprised PBMCs, obtained around atezolizumab (anti-PD-L1) treatment. These receptors all come from a man aged 50 to 60 with urothelial cancer. Each CDR3 is given with its conserved first and last residue. D genes are given only for firm matches. Rows may omit the clone size; those that give it use once, few, many or a size class.

clone size	V gene	CDR3 length	J gene	D gene	CDR3 DNA	CDR3 protein
once	TRBV19	14	TRBJ2-3	.	TGTGCCAGTAGTAGGACATCTAGCACAGATACGCAGTATTTT	CASSRTSSTDTQYF
.	TRBV18	15	TRBJ1-4	.	TGTGCCAGCTCACCAAGGGAGGGTTCCAATGAAAAACTGTTTTTT	CASSPREGSNEKLFF
.	TRBV5-1	15	TRBJ1-1	TRBD1	TGCGCCAGCAGCTTGGGGACAGGTCCGTTGACTGAAGCTTTCTTT	CASSLGTGPLTEAFF
few	TRBV19	16	TRBJ2-7	TRBD2	TGTGCCAGTAGTATCGCTTTGCTAGCGGGGTCCTACGAGCAGTACTTC	CASSIALLAGSYEQYF
.	TRBV5-1	15	TRBJ2-1	TRBD2	TGCGCCAGCAGCTTGGGTCTAGCGGCCTACAATGAGCAGTTCTTC	CASSLGLAAYNEQFF
.	TRBV2	13	TRBJ2-5	.	TGTGCCAGCAGTTGGAGGGCCCCCGAGGCCCAGTACTTC	CASSWRAPEAQYF
few	TRBV2	15	TRBJ1-6	TRBD1	TGTGCCAGCAGGACGGACAGGGGGCATAATTCACCCCTCCACTTT	CASRTDRGHNSPLHF
.	TRBV5-1	17	TRBJ2-6	TRBD1	TGCGCCAGCAGCTCCGGGGACAGCCACTCTGGGGCCAACGTCCTGACTTTC	CASSSGDSHSGANVLTF
.	TRBV29-1	14	TRBJ1-1	TRBD1	TGCAGCGCAAGACTACAGGGGCTGAACACTGAAGCTTTCTTT	CSARLQGLNTEAFF
.	TRBV5-1	15	TRBJ1-5	.	TGCGCCAGCAGCTTGGCCGGTATTAGCAATCAGCCCCAGCATTTT	CASSLAGISNQPQHF
.	TRBV18	15	TRBJ2-7	.	TGTGCCAGCTCACCCTCCGGGACACTCTCCTACGAGCAGTACTTC	CASSPSGTLSYEQYF
.	TRBV7-9	16	TRBJ2-3	.	TGTGCCAGCAGCCTGCCACAGGGCCCGGGGACAGATACGCAGTATTTT	CASSLPQGPGTDTQYF
.	TRBV13	16	TRBJ2-1	TRBD1	TGTGCCAGCAGCTTGACAGGGACAGGGTCTTACAATGAGCAGTTCTTC	CASSLTGTGSYNEQFF
.	TRBV2	18	TRBJ2-1	TRBD2	TGTGCCAGGGGGGCCGGGACTAGCGGGAGGAGCTCCTACAATGAGCAGTTCTTC	CARGAGTSGRSSYNEQFF
once	TRBV5-4	15	TRBJ2-1	TRBD2	TGTGCCAGCAGCTTGACGGGAGGCTCCTACAATGAGCAGTTCTTC	CASSLTGGSYNEQFF
.	TRBV7-3	13	TRBJ2-3	TRBD2	TGTGCCAGCAGCCTTACTAGCGCAGATACGCAGTATTTT	CASSLTSADTQYF
.	TRBV5-1	14	TRBJ2-1	TRBD2	TGCGCCAGCAGCACTGGACTAGCGGGAGAGGAGCAGTTCTTC	CASSTGLAGEEQFF
.	TRBV9	15	TRBJ2-7	.	TGTGCCAGCAGCGCACAATCTAGCCCGTACTACGAGCAGTACTTC	CASSAQSSPYYEQYF
.	TRBV2	13	TRBJ1-1	.	TGTGCCAGCAGCAGAGGGTTTAACACTGAAGCTTTCTTT	CASSRGFNTEAFF
once	TRBV27	15	TRBJ2-1	TRBD2	TGTGCCAGCAGTTTCTACCGGGACTACTACAATGAGCAGTTCTTC	CASSFYRDYYNEQFF
once	TRBV5-1	15	TRBJ1-1	.	TGCGCCAGCAGCACGGAGGGGCGGGTGAGCACTGAAGCTTTCTTT	CASSTEGRVSTEAFF
.	TRBV14	14	TRBJ2-7	TRBD2	TGTGCCAGCAGCCAGCGACTAGCGCCCTACGAGCAGTACTTC	CASSQRLAPYEQYF
.	TRBV28	15	TRBJ2-1	TRBD1	TGTGCCAGCAGAGCGGGACAGGGGGCTTACAATGAGCAGTTCTTC	CASRAGQGAYNEQFF
.	TRBV11-2	14	TRBJ2-7	TRBD2	TGTGCCAGCAGCCTGGGACTAGGCATACACGAGCAGTACTTC	CASSLGLGIHEQYF
.	TRBV7-8	15	TRBJ2-7	TRBD2	TGTGCCAGCAGCAGCTCTAGCGGGCGCTCCTACGAGCAGTACTTC	CASSSSSGRSYEQYF
once	TRBV15	17	TRBJ1-5	TRBD1	TGTGCCACCAGCAGAGGGACAGGGGCAGCCCGCTATCAGCCCCAGCATTTT	CATSRGTGAARYQPQHF
.	TRBV4-2	14	TRBJ2-1	.	TGTGCCAGCCGCGGGGTAGCCCAATACAATGAGCAGTTCTTC	CASRGVAQYNEQFF
.	TRBV6-5	12	TRBJ1-1	.	TGTGCCAGCAATCAGGGTGGGACTGAAGCTTTCTTT	CASNQGGTEAFF
.	TRBV6-7	22	TRBJ2-6	TRBD2	TGTGCCAGCAGTTATGGAACTGCGAGGACTAGCGGGAGATGTTCTGGGGCCAACGTCCTGACTTTC	CASSYGTARTSGRCSGANVLTF
.	TRBV7-9	14	TRBJ2-3	TRBD2	TGTGCCAGCAGCTTAACGGGGGGAGCAGATACGCAGTATTTT	CASSLTGGADTQYF
.	TRBV28	11	TRBJ2-1	.	TGTGCCAGCAGCAGCGCGGTAAAGCAGTTCTTC	CASSSAVKQFF
.	TRBV27	14	TRBJ1-6	TRBD1	TGTGCCAGCAGTCTGGGACAGATTAATTCACCCCTCCACTTT	CASSLGQINSPLHF
.	TRBV27	13	TRBJ2-7	.	TGTGCCAGCAGTCGCAGAAGCTCCTACGAGCAGTACTTC	CASSRRSSYEQYF
.	TRBV28	15	TRBJ2-2	TRBD2	TGTGCCAGCAGCCTAGCGGGAGTAGACACCGGGGAGCTGTTTTTT	CASSLAGVDTGELFF
.	TRBV30	12	TRBJ1-1	.	TGTGCCTGGAGTGTCGCAGGAACTGAAGCTTTCTTT	CAWSVAGTEAFF
.	TRBV28	14	TRBJ1-1	TRBD1	TGTGCCAGCACTAAAAACAGGGGCTACACTGAAGCTTTCTTT	CASTKNRGYTEAFF
.	TRBV5-1	14	TRBJ2-7	TRBD1	TGCGCCAGCAGCTCTGGACAGGGACTCGACGAGCAGTACTTC	CASSSGQGLDEQYF
.	TRBV5-1	15	TRBJ2-3	TRBD1	TGCGCCAGCAGCCAAAACAGGGGGGTCACAGATACGCAGTATTTT	CASSQNRGVTDTQYF
once	TRBV9	15	TRBJ2-5	.	TGTGCCAGCAGCGTAGGGGCGGGGCAGCAAGAGACCCAGTACTTC	CASSVGAGQQETQYF
once	TRBV5-4	14	TRBJ2-5	TRBD1	TGTGCCAGCGCTGTAGGGGGACAGGGTGAGACCCAGTACTTC	CASAVGGQGETQYF
.	TRBV9	17	TRBJ2-1	.	TGTGCCAGCAGCGTAGAAGTTGTGGGACATAGCTACAATGAGCAGTTCTTC	CASSVEVVGHSYNEQFF
.	TRBV6-1	14	TRBJ2-7	TRBD2	TGTGCCAGCAGTTCCGCGGTAGCGGGCTACGAGCAGTACTTC	CASSSAVAGYEQYF
.	TRBV6-1	14	TRBJ1-1	.	TGTGCCAGCACGCCGCGGGGGGCAAACACTGAAGCTTTCTTT	CASTPRGANTEAFF
.	TRBV6-6	13	TRBJ2-5	TRBD2	TGTGCCAGCAGCCCGGGACTAGCAGAGACCCAGTACTTC	CASSPGLAETQYF
.	TRBV5-6	14	TRBJ2-5	.	TGTGCCAGCAGCTTGGTTGTCAGCCAAGAGACCCAGTACTTC	CASSLVVSQETQYF
.	TRBV5-1	14	TRBJ2-7	TRBD1	TGCGCCAGCAGCTTTGGGGACAGGGCCCACGAGCAGTACTTC	CASSFGDRAHEQYF
.	TRBV7-2	14	TRBJ2-7	.	TGTGCCAGCAGCACCGCCCGGGGTCGGTACGAGCAGTACTTC	CASSTARGRYEQYF
.	TRBV27	15	TRBJ2-7	TRBD2	TGTGCCAGCAGTTTAATAGCGGGGGCCTCCTACGAGCAGTACTTC	CASSLIAGASYEQYF